Each of the 24 T cell receptor beta chains below was sequenced from the same sample in a study of blood T cell repertoires in COVID-19. Method: immunoSEQ multiplex PCR; TCRdb's copy keeps in-frame clones and lacks some. The sample shows some 180,000 clones, around 90% of them seen only once. Sequenced input: peripheral blood. The receptors come from a woman older than 75 with COVID-19, enrolled during active disease.

This clone was counted a few times. CDR3 DNA sequence: TGCAGCGCTTCGGGACAGGGGAACACTGAAGCTTTCTTT. Amino acid sequence: CSASGQGNTEAFF. The chain links TRBV29-1 to TRBJ1-1, with 9 nucleotides matching TRBD1. Per the germline V gene, CDR1 is SQVTM and CDR2 is ANQGSEA. V lost 7 bases, J lost 1 base, and 4 bases stayed unmatched. The CDR3 extends over 13 amino acids.

The chain carries TRBV19 and TRBJ1-1, with D possibly TRBD1 on 5 matching bases. Germline V gene sequence: CDR1 LNHDA, CDR2 SQIVND (reference sequence). V was cut by 8 bases and J by 0 bases, with 16 bases left in between. The CDR3 spans 15 residues. The CDR3 spells CASSRGGIMNTEAFF. DNA of the CDR3: TGTGCCAGTTCGAGGGGCGGGATAATGAACACTGAAGCTTTCTTT. The full variable domain, rest sourced from reference TRBV19 and TRBJ1-1, is DGGITQSPKYLFRKEGQNVTLSCEQNLNHDAMYWYRQDPGQGLRLIYYSQIVNDFQKGDIAEGYSVSREKKESFPLTVTSAQKNPTAFYLCASSRGGIMNTEAFFGQGTRLTVV.

This clone came up a few times. The chain links TRBV3-1 (or the pseudogene TRBV3-2) to TRBJ1-2, with 8 bases lining up with TRBD1. Germline V gene sequence: CDR1 LGHDT, CDR2 YNNKEL (reference sequence). The CDR3 extends over 13 amino acids. V shed 1 base, J shed 8 bases, and the junction held 3 bases outside the gene matches. In nucleotides, the CDR3 is TGTGCCAGCAGCCAAGTGTCAGGGGGCGGCTACACCTTC. Its translation: CASSQVSGGGYTF.

The chain combines TRBV4-1 with TRBJ1-5; D gene unclear. The CDR3 spans 13 residues. Trimming shortened V by 4 bases and J by 7 bases, and 11 bases separated the two germline ends. Germline V CDR1 and CDR2: MGHRA, YSYEKL. CDR3: CASSPIARQPQHF. DNA of the CDR3: TGCGCCAGCAGCCCAATAGCGCGGCAGCCCCAGCATTTT.

The chain joins TRBV3-1 (or the pseudogene TRBV3-2) to TRBJ2-2; D gene unclear. Trimming left V 4 bases short and J 0 bases short, with 15 bases between. Germline V gene lookup returns CDR1 LGHDT and CDR2 YNNKEL (reference sequence). The CDR3 is made up of 17 amino acids. CDR3 in amino acids: CASSRPRGQTNTGELFF. CDR3 sequence (DNA): TGTGCCAGCAGCCGGCCCCGCGGCCAAACGAACACCGGGGAGCTGTTTTTT.

The chain uses TRBV19 and TRBJ1-1; D perhaps matches TRBD1 (6 bases). The V gene lost 9 bases and the J gene lost 5 bases, with 16 bases spanning the gap. Germline V gene sequence: CDR1 LNHDA, CDR2 SQIVND (reference sequence). CDR3 length equals 13 residues. CDR3 nucleotide sequence: TGTGCCAGAAAAATACAGGGTGGGACTGAAGCTTTCTTT. Translation gives CARKIQGGTEAFF.

The CDR3 spells CASVTQGGGYTF. The CDR3 coding sequence is TGTGCCAGCGTAACACAGGGAGGGGGCTACACCTTC. The chain employs TRBV28 and TRBJ1-2, with TRBD1 as a possible D gene (6 bases). CDR1 is MDHEN and CDR2 is SYDVKM in the germline V gene. This CDR3 spans 12 amino acids. V was clipped by 8 bases and J by 8 bases, with 15 bases between them.

V and J are TRBV2 and TRBJ2-1; 10 bases match TRBD1. This CDR3 has 14 amino acids. Germline CDR1 is SNHLY and CDR2 is FYNNEI. V was clipped by 6 bases and J by 3 bases; unmatched bases: 2. CDR3 nucleotide sequence: TGTGCCAGCAGGGACAGGGGGATCTACAATGAGCAGTTCTTC. It codes for CASRDRGIYNEQFF.

In this sample, this clone turned up once. The V and J genes are TRBV6-5 and TRBJ1-3; no definite D call. CDR3 size: 16 residues. The germline CDR1 and CDR2 sequences are MNHEY and SVGAGI. With 2 bases removed from V and 1 base from J, the gap between germline ends came to 12 bases. The CDR3 spells CASSYRSTVSGNTIYF. In DNA form, the CDR3 reads TGTGCCAGCAGTTACCGCTCGACTGTTTCTGGAAACACCATATATTTT.

The gene calls are TRBV5-6 and TRBJ1-3, with 7 positions matching TRBD1. The ends lost 5 bases at V and 0 bases at J; junction bases unmatched: 5. The CDR3 runs to 15 residues. Germline V CDR1 and CDR2: SGHDT, YYEEEE. The CDR3 nucleotides are TGTGCCAGCAGGTTGACAGGGCTCTCTGGAAACACCATATATTTT. Protein: CASRLTGLSGNTIYF.

The chain has TRBV18 and TRBJ1-3, with a possible D match to TRBD1 (5 bases). The CDR3 totals 17 residues. V was pared by 2 bases and J by 4 bases, with 18 bases between. In germline, CDR1 is KGHSH, CDR2 LQKENI. CDR3 loop: CASSPENRRVDGNTIYF. The CDR3 DNA reads TGTGCCAGCTCACCAGAGAATCGCAGGGTGGACGGAAACACCATATATTTT.

The sample holds one count of this clone. V is TRBV29-1 and J is TRBJ2-3, with D possibly being TRBD2 (6 bases). The CDR3 sequence is 15 residues long. Trimming stripped 4 bases from V and 3 bases from J, with 17 bases between. Germline CDR1 and CDR2: SQVTM and ANQGSEA. The CDR3 DNA is TGCAGCGTTGGGGTCCAGCGGGTAATGACAGATACGCAGTATTTT. Amino acid sequence: CSVGVQRVMTDTQYF.

This chain connects TRBV18 to TRBJ2-3; 10 bases map to TRBD2. Germline CDR1 reads KGHSH; CDR2 reads LQKENI. Trimming took 6 bases from V and 2 from J; bases not matched to a gene: 8. The CDR3 is 16 amino acids. In nucleotides, the CDR3 is TGTGCCAGCTCGCACACCGGGACTAGCGTCACAGATACGCAGTATTTT. It encodes CASSHTGTSVTDTQYF.

The chain links TRBV5-1 to TRBJ1-1; no clear D. V lost 7 bases and J lost 4, with 14 bases in between. The CDR3 spans 13 residues. Germline lookup yields CDR1 SGHRS and CDR2 YFSETQ. The CDR3 reads CASQTATATEAFF. DNA for the CDR3: TGCGCCAGCCAAACAGCCACCGCCACTGAAGCTTTCTTT.

The chain joins TRBV28 to TRBJ1-6, with D unclear. Trimming pared 5 bases from V and 10 bases from J, leaving 9 bases between. Germline loops: CDR1 MDHEN, CDR2 SYDVKM. CDR3 length: 12 residues. The CDR3 DNA reads TGTGCCAGCAGTCTAAGTTCCTCACCCCTCCACTTT. This gives the protein CASSLSSSPLHF.

The rearrangement links TRBV5-1 to TRBJ1-1; D uncertain. Germline V lookup: CDR1 SGHRS, CDR2 YFSETQ. The V end lost 0 bases, the J end lost 4 bases, and 13 bases lay between the germline ends. There are 15 residues in the CDR3. The chain's CDR3 is CASSLEAGVTTEAFF. The CDR3 DNA follows: TGCGCCAGCAGCTTGGAGGCAGGCGTCACCACTGAAGCTTTCTTT.

This sequence joins TRBV5-1 and TRBJ2-5, with TRBD2 matching over 12 bases. The V and J ends lost 0 bases and 5 bases, in that order; junction bases with no gene match: 5. The germline V gene has CDR1 SGHRS and CDR2 YFSETQ. The CDR3 runs 16 residues. The CDR3 sequence is CASSLGLAGAVETQYF. Written as DNA, the CDR3 is TGCGCCAGCAGCTTGGGACTAGCGGGAGCGGTGGAGACCCAGTACTTC.

The chain recombines TRBV7-2 with TRBJ1-1, with D possibly TRBD1 on 6 matching bases. Trimming stripped 5 bases from V and 5 bases from J, with 21 bases between. The V gene's germline CDR1 is SGHTA and CDR2 FQGNSA. The CDR3 length is 16 residues. CDR3 nucleotides: TGTGCCAGCAGCGCCATGGGAGGGGGAGCGGGAACTGAAGCTTTCTTT. It codes for CASSAMGGGAGTEAFF.

The rearrangement links TRBV9 to TRBJ2-7; D is perhaps TRBD2 (5 bases). The CDR3 extends over 15 amino acids. In germline, CDR1 is SGDLS, CDR2 YYNGEE. V was trimmed by 1 base and J by 4 bases, leaving 15 bases between them. In nucleotides, the CDR3 is TGTGCCAGCAGCGTATCCCCCAGCGGTCTGTACGAGCAGTACTTC. It is translated as CASSVSPSGLYEQYF.

This rearrangement joins TRBV27 to TRBJ2-1, with TRBD2 matching over 9 bases. The CDR3 length is 15 residues. After removal of 3 bases from V and 6 bases from J, the junction contained 6 bases not matched to a gene. Germline V gives CDR1 MNHEY, CDR2 SMNVEV (reference sequence). CDR3 nucleotide sequence: TGTGCCAGCAGTTTTACGCGGGAGGGCCTCAATGAGCAGTTCTTC. Amino acids: CASSFTREGLNEQFF.

This rearrangement joins TRBV18 to TRBJ1-3; unclear D gene. Germline CDR1 reads KGHSH; CDR2 reads LQKENI. Trimming took 6 bases from V and 5 from J, leaving 17 bases between them. The CDR3 is 15 amino acids. In DNA, the CDR3 is TGTGCCAGCTCGCCGGGAACAGAGCGTCGAAACACCATATATTTT. Its protein product is CASSPGTERRNTIYF.

The V call is TRBV4-2, the J call TRBJ1-2; 11 bases fit TRBD1. This CDR3 is built from 15 residues. V gave up 0 bases and J gave up 7 bases; unmatched junction bases: 4. Germline V gene sequence: CDR1 LGHNA, CDR2 YNFKEQ. CDR3 amino acids: CASSQDRDRGTGYTF. The CDR3 DNA reads TGTGCCAGCAGCCAAGATAGGGACAGGGGGACTGGCTACACCTTC.

The V call is TRBV6-2 or TRBV6-3, the J call TRBJ1-1; D gene ambiguous. Germline CDR1 is MNHEY and CDR2 is SVGEGT. CDR3 length: 15 amino acids. V lost 5 bases and J lost 0, with 13 bases in between. CDR3 sequence: CASSPSWSMNTEAFF. The CDR3, as DNA: TGTGCCAGCAGTCCCAGTTGGAGCATGAACACTGAAGCTTTCTTT.

This chain connects TRBV19 to TRBJ1-1, with D uncertain. Germline V gives CDR1 LNHDA, CDR2 SQIVND (reference sequence). The V and J ends lost 6 bases and 6 bases respectively, with 11 bases between them. There are 12 residues in the CDR3. The CDR3 loop reads CASRRRSAEAFF. Here the CDR3 DNA reads TGTGCCAGTAGAAGGAGAAGTGCTGAAGCTTTCTTT.